The 25 T cell receptor beta chains below all came from one sample that was sequenced in a study. TCRdb used MiXCR to reprocess the RT-PCR reads, holding one entry per CDR3 protein. This sample carries almost 700,000 distinct CDR3 sequences, 14% of them seen once, and the ten largest clones take 3% to 4.5%. The sample comprised memory CD4+ T cells from blood. Receptor source: a female donor in good health, serving as a healthy control.

This clonotype was observed at least ten times. The CDR3 DNA follows: TGCGCCAGCAGCCATCAATGGACGGATCAGGACACTGAAGCTTTCTTT. This sequence encodes CASSHQWTDQDTEAFF. This sequence joins TRBV4-3 and TRBJ1-1, with D unclear. V was cut by 3 bases and J by 3 bases, with 17 bases left in between. From germline, CDR1 is LGHNA and CDR2 YSLEER. The CDR3 sequence is 16 residues long.

This sequence joins TRBV11-2 and TRBJ2-1; 13 nucleotides line up with TRBD2. Germline CDR1 reads SGHAT; CDR2 reads FQNNGV. The J segment lost 7 bases and the V segment lost 5 bases, leaving 8 bases of the junction unmatched. The CDR3 has 16 amino acids. The CDR3 sequence: CASSLGLAGVSNEQFF. The CDR3 nucleotides are TGTGCCAGCAGCCTTGGACTAGCGGGAGTTTCGAATGAGCAGTTCTTC.

This clonotype was recorded many times. The chain recombines TRBV6-5 with TRBJ2-1; 9 nucleotides line up with TRBD1. The ends lost 8 bases at V and 15 bases at J; junction bases unmatched: 11. CDR1 is MNHEY, CDR2 SVGAGI, per germline. CDR3 length: 12 residues. The CDR3: CASSRTGGSAFF. CDR3 nucleotide sequence: TGTGCCAGCTCTCGCACAGGGGGCTCGGCGTTCTTC.

This clonotype has only a few counts. This sequence joins TRBV20-1 and TRBJ1-1; D gene ambiguous. V gave up 0 bases and J gave up 0 bases, with 11 bases separating them. The CDR3 contains 15 residues. Germline V lookup: CDR1 DFQATT, CDR2 SNEGSKA (reference sequence). CDR3 bases: TGCAGTGCTAGAGATCGACACCGCTTGAACACTGAAGCTTTCTTT. This gives the protein CSARDRHRLNTEAFF.

The table lists this clonotype with a few counts. This chain links TRBV7-3 with TRBJ2-5, with 8 bases matching TRBD2. This CDR3 spans 15 amino acids. The V segment lost 4 bases and the J segment 2 bases; nucleotides outside the gene matches: 6. CDR1 and CDR2 from the germline V gene are SGHTA and FQGTGA. CDR3 bases: TGTGCCAGCAGCTCCCCCACTAGCGGACAAGAGACCCAGTACTTC. As protein: CASSSPTSGQETQYF.

This clonotype was counted ten times or more. The V call is TRBV12-3 or TRBV12-4, the J call TRBJ1-1; the D gene is possibly TRBD1 (6 bases). The germline V and J ends were trimmed by 0 bases and 7 bases, with 12 bases remaining between them. CDR3 size: 14 residues. The CDR3 sequence is CASSLALQGGEAFF. CDR3 in DNA: TGTGCCAGCAGTTTAGCGTTACAGGGTGGTGAAGCTTTCTTT.

This sequence joins TRBV20-1 and TRBJ1-2, with 8 bases fitting TRBD1. The CDR3 loop spans 12 amino acids. With 5 bases clipped from V and 6 bases from J, the junction kept 5 bases outside the gene matches. Germline assignment: CDR1 DFQATT and CDR2 SNEGSKA (reference sequence). The CDR3 DNA sequence: TGCAGTGCTTCCAGGGGGCAAGATGGCTACACCTTC. Residues: CSASRGQDGYTF.

This clonotype was observed a few times. The V gene is TRBV7-2, the J gene TRBJ2-1, with 8 bases fitting TRBD1. V lost 0 bases to trimming and J lost 13 bases; unmatched junction nucleotides: 5. Germline assignment: CDR1 SGHTA and CDR2 FQGNSA. This CDR3 region has 13 residues. The CDR3 spells CASSLAKDRAQFF. CDR3 bases: TGTGCCAGCAGCTTAGCCAAGGACAGGGCCCAGTTCTTC. Full variable domain (rest looked up from reference TRBV7-2 and TRBJ2-1): GAGVSQSPSNKVTEKGKDVELRCDPISGHTALYWYRQSLGQGLEFLIYFQGNSAPDKSGLPSDRFSAERTGGSVSTLTIQRTQQEDSAVYLCASSLAKDRAQFFGPGTRLTVL.

The chain recombines TRBV12-3 or TRBV12-4 with TRBJ2-1, with 9 bases aligning to TRBD2. V lost 5 bases and J lost 7; bases outside the gene matches: 12. This CDR3 has 16 residues. As DNA, the CDR3 is TGTGCCAGCAGTCCACGCGGGAGGGCCATTATGAATGAGCAGTTCTTC. Protein product: CASSPRGRAIMNEQFF.

This clonotype appeared many times. One junction end does not reproduce the germline sequence, and a read error may be involved. The CDR3 DNA reads TGTGCCAGCAGTCAAGACAGCTATGGCTACACCTTC. It yields the protein CASSQDSYGYTF. The chain carries TRBV4-3 and TRBJ1-2, with D perhaps matching TRBD1 (5 bases). Germline V CDR1 and CDR2: LGHNA, YSLEER. The CDR3 is 12 residues long.

This clonotype has just a few counts. The chain is built from TRBV6-5 and TRBJ1-6, with a tentative D call TRBD1 (6 bases). Trimming cost V 6 bases and J 6 bases, with 12 bases left between them. Germline loops: CDR1 MNHEY, CDR2 SVGAGI. The CDR3 consists of 14 residues. DNA of the CDR3: TGTGCCAGCAGGGAGGCAGGGGCTAATTCACCCCTCCACTTT. It codes for CASREAGANSPLHF.

The chain joins TRBV10-3 to TRBJ1-2; TRBD1 agrees at 10 bases. After removal of 11 bases from V and 5 bases from J, the junction contained 11 bases not matched to a gene. This CDR3 is built from 14 residues. Germline V gene data show CDR1 as ENHRY and CDR2 as SYGVKD. The CDR3 sequence is CAADRGSKGYGYTF. CDR3 bases: TGTGCCGCGGACAGGGGGTCAAAAGGATATGGCTACACCTTC.

The rearrangement links TRBV7-2 to TRBJ1-2; D perhaps matches TRBD1 (5 bases). Germline CDR1 and CDR2: SGHTA and FQGNSA. The CDR3 sequence is 13 residues long. The V and J ends lost 3 bases and 7 bases respectively, with 12 bases between them. CDR3 in amino acids: CASSFSGSLGYTF. CDR3 in DNA: TGTGCCAGCAGCTTTTCAGGGTCTCTTGGCTACACCTTC.

This clonotype was seen at least ten times. This chain joins TRBV10-3 and TRBJ2-5, with a weak D call TRBD1 (6 bases). Germline V gene data show CDR1 as ENHRY and CDR2 as SYGVKD. V lost 4 bases, J lost 5 bases, and 11 bases lay in between. CDR3 length: 13 residues. This CDR3 reads CAISVRGKETQYF. CDR3 nucleotides: TGTGCCATCAGTGTAAGGGGGAAGGAGACCCAGTACTTC.

This clonotype was seen a few times. This chain uses TRBV2 with TRBJ1-2, with a tentative D call TRBD1 (5 bases). The CDR3 runs to 16 residues. V was clipped by 1 base and J by 8 bases, with 20 bases between them. Germline CDR1 and CDR2: SNHLY and FYNNEI. CDR3 amino acids: CASSEGTPPGSYGYTF. CDR3 nucleotides: TGTGCCAGCAGTGAAGGAACGCCTCCAGGGAGTTACGGCTACACCTTC.

This clonotype was counted ten times or more. The chain recombines TRBV30 with TRBJ1-2; TRBD1 might be the D (5 bases). Trimming stripped 4 bases from V and 2 bases from J, with 14 bases between. This CDR3 has 14 amino acids. From germline, CDR1 is GTSNPN and CDR2 SVGIG (reference sequence). The CDR3: CAWTFGGWNYGYTF. In DNA, the CDR3 is TGTGCCTGGACCTTCGGGGGGTGGAACTATGGCTACACCTTC.

V usage is TRBV7-9 and J usage is TRBJ1-3; D is ambiguous. Germline CDR1 SEHNR, CDR2 FQNEAQ (reference sequence). V gave up 0 bases and J gave up 2 bases, with 5 bases separating them. The CDR3 runs to 14 residues. The CDR3 spells CASSLAGTGNTIYF. In DNA form, the CDR3 reads TGTGCCAGCAGCTTAGCAGGGACTGGAAACACCATATATTTT.

This clonotype showed up just a few times. The chain has TRBV4-1 and TRBJ2-5, with D perhaps TRBD1 (7 bases). Trimming removed 3 bases from V and 5 bases from J, with 10 bases in between. Germline CDR1 and CDR2: MGHRA and YSYEKL. The CDR3 spans 13 residues. Here the CDR3 DNA reads TGCGCCAGCAGCCAGCCAGGGGGGGAGACCCAGTACTTC. It encodes CASSQPGGETQYF.

Ten or more counts support this clonotype. The CDR3 is CASSLSGTAGNTIYF. CDR3 in DNA: TGCGCCAGCAGCTTATCCGGGACAGCTGGAAACACCATATATTTT. This rearrangement joins TRBV5-1 to TRBJ1-3, with 7 bases that match TRBD1. The CDR3 sequence is 15 residues long. V gave up 2 bases and J gave up 2 bases; unmatched junction bases: 4. Germline V gene lookup returns CDR1 SGHRS and CDR2 YFSETQ.

This clonotype was found many times. This chain uses TRBV29-1 with TRBJ2-5, with TRBD2 matching over 10 bases. J gave up 5 bases and V 6 bases, and 3 bases lay outside the gene matches. Germline-derived CDR1 and CDR2 are SQVTM and ANQGSEA. The CDR3 totals 12 residues. CDR3 DNA sequence: TGCAGCGTGACTAGCGGGTATGAGACCCAGTACTTC. Encoded protein: CSVTSGYETQYF.

This chain uses TRBV20-1 with TRBJ2-2; D may be TRBD1 (5 bases). V was shortened by 6 bases and J by 3 bases, with 11 bases between the two germline ends. Germline CDR1 DFQATT, CDR2 SNEGSKA (reference sequence). CDR3 length: 13 amino acids. Here the CDR3 reads CSAQGRHTGELFF. As DNA, the CDR3 is TGCAGTGCCCAGGGCCGCCACACCGGGGAGCTGTTTTTT.

The chain couples TRBV3-1 to TRBJ2-3; no firm D call. The V end lost 1 base, the J end lost 0 bases, and 8 bases lay between the germline ends. Germline loops: CDR1 LGHDT, CDR2 YNNKEL (reference sequence). This CDR3 comprises 15 residues. The CDR3 region has the DNA TGTGCCAGCAGCCAAGTATGGGCCAGCACAGATACGCAGTATTTT. Protein: CASSQVWASTDTQYF.

This clonotype was observed at least ten times. The chain joins TRBV15 to TRBJ2-2, with D perhaps matching TRBD2 (7 bases). The germline CDR1 and CDR2 sequences are LNHNV and YYDKDF (reference sequence). Deletions cut 0 bases from V and 5 bases from J, with 13 bases between. This CDR3 comprises 16 residues. This CDR3 is CATSRDLGGETGELFF. In nucleotides, the CDR3 is TGTGCCACCAGCAGAGATTTAGGGGGGGAAACCGGGGAGCTGTTTTTT.

The chain employs TRBV6-2 or TRBV6-3 and TRBJ2-1; the D gene is possibly TRBD2 (6 bases). V lost 4 bases to trimming and J lost 5 bases, with 24 bases between them. The germline V gene encodes CDR1 MNHEY and CDR2 SVGEGT. This CDR3 spans 18 amino acids. The CDR3 sequence is CASSFTSKLGRMDNEQFF. In nucleotides, the CDR3 is TGTGCCAGCAGTTTCACGTCAAAACTCGGGAGAATGGACAATGAGCAGTTCTTC.

This clonotype was observed a few times. The chain links TRBV28 to TRBJ2-7; possibly TRBD2 for D (6 bases). This CDR3 has 13 amino acids. With 5 bases removed from V and 5 bases from J, the gap between germline ends came to 13 bases. The germline CDR1 and CDR2 sequences are MDHEN and SYDVKM. CDR3 sequence reads: CASSRGNGNEQYF. CDR3 DNA: TGTGCCAGCAGTCGGGGGAATGGGAACGAGCAGTACTTC. The full variable domain, rest sourced from reference TRBV28 and TRBJ2-7, is DVKVTQSSRYLVKRTGEKVFLECVQDMDHENMFWYRQDPGLGLRLIYFSYDVKMKEKGDIPEGYSVSREKKERFSLILESASTNQTSMYLCASSRGNGNEQYFGPGTRLTVT.